This TCR beta chain was observed in a study of cytomegalovirus exposure and HLA in healthy donors. Overall study context: Roughly 89 million unique TCR sequences came from HLA-typed donors in an early release. Notes on the study in general: According to reports, the classifier identified cytomegalovirus status with high specificity and sensitivity. CMV serostatus alone was available as immune exposure information.

The PCR made use of 60 Vbeta and 13 Jbeta primers. Data came from immunoSEQ multiplex PCR; TCRdb stores just in-frame clones and leaves some out. The sample has over 130,000 clones, around 80% seen once. As for this clone: What it binds is not known.

V was pared by 0 bases and J by 1 base, with 2 bases of the junction left unmatched. This CDR3 has 15 amino acids. The germline gives CDR1 SNHLY, CDR2 FYNNEI. The rearrangement links TRBV2 to TRBJ2-7; 8 nucleotides agree with TRBD1. The sequence was obtained from a man between 35 and 55 years old in good health and CMV-seronegative. The specimen sequenced was PBMCs. The CDR3 is CASSEAWDRSYEQYF. The CDR3 DNA follows: TGTGCCAGCAGTGAAGCTTGGGACAGGTCCTACGAGCAGTACTTC.